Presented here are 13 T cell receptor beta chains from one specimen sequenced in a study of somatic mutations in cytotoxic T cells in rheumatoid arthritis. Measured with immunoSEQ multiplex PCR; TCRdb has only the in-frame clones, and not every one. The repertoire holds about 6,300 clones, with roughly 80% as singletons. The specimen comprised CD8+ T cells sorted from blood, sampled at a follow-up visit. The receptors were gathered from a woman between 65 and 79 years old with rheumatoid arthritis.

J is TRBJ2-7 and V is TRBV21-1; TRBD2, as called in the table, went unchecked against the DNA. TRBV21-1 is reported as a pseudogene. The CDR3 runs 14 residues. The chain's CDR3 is CASSKEESCYEQYF. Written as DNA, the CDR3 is TGTGCCAGCAGCAAAGAGGAGTCATGCTACGAGCAGTACTTC.

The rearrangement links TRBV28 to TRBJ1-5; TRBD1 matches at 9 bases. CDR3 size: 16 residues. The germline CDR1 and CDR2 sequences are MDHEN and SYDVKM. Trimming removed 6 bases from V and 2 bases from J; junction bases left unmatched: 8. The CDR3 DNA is TGTGCCAGCAGCCAGATCAGACAGGGGGGCAATCAGCCCCAGCATTTT. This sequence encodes CASSQIRQGGNQPQHF.

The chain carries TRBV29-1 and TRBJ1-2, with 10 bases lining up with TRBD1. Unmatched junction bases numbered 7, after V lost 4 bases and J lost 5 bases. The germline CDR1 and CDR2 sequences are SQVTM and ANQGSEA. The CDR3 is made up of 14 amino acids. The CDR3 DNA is TGCAGCGTTGTGAGGACAGGGGGTGATTATGGCTACACCTTC. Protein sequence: CSVVRTGGDYGYTF. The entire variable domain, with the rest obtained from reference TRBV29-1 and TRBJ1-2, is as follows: SAVISQKPSRDICQRGTSLTIQCQVDSQVTMMFWYRQQPGQSLTLIATANQGSEATYESGFVIDKFPISRPNLTFSTLTVSNMSPEDSSIYLCSVVRTGGDYGYTFGSGTRLTVV.

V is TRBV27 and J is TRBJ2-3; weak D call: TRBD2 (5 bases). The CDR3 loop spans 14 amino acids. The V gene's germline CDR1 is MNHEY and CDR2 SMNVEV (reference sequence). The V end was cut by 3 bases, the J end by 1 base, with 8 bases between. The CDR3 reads CASSFKAGTDTQYF. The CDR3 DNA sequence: TGTGCCAGCAGTTTTAAAGCGGGCACAGATACGCAGTATTTT.

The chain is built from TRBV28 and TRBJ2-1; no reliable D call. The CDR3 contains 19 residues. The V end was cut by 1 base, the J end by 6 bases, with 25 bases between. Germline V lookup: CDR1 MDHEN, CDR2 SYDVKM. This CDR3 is CASSLLVPVARGMLNEQFF. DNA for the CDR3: TGTGCCAGCAGTTTATTGGTCCCCGTGGCACGCGGTATGCTCAATGAGCAGTTCTTC.

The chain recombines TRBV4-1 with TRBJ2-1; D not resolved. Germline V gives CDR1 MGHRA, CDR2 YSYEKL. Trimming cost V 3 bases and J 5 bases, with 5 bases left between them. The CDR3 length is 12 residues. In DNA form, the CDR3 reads TGCGCCAGCAGCCAGGGGAACAATGAGCAGTTCTTC. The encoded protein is CASSQGNNEQFF.

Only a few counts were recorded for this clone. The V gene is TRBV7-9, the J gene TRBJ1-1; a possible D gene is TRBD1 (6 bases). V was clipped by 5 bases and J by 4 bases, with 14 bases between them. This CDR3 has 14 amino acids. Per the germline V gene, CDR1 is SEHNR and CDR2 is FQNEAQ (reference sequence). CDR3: CASSGGGVSTEAFF. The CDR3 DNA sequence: TGTGCCAGCAGCGGCGGGGGCGTGAGCACTGAAGCTTTCTTT.

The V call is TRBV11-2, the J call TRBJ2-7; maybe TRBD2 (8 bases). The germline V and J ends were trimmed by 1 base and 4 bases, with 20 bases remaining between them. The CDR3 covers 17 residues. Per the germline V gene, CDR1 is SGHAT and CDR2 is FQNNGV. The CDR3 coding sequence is TGTGCCAGCAGCTTAGTGGCGGGAGGCGGGACAGTATACGAGCAGTACTTC. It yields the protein CASSLVAGGGTVYEQYF.

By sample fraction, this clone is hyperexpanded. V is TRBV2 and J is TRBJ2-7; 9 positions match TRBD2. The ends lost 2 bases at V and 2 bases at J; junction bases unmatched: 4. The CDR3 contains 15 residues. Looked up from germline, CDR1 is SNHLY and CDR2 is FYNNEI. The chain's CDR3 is CASSERPSGTYEQYF. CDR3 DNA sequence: TGTGCCAGCAGTGAAAGGCCTAGCGGGACCTACGAGCAGTACTTC. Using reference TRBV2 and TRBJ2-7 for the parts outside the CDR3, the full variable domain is EPEVTQTPSHQVTQMGQEVILRCVPISNHLYFYWYRQILGQKVEFLVSFYNNEISEKSEIFDDQFSVERPDGSNFTLKIRSTKLEDSAMYFCASSERPSGTYEQYFGPGTRLTVT.

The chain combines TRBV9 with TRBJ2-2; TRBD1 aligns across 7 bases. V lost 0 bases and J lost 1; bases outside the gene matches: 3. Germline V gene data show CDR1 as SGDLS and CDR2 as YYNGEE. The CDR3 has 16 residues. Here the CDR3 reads CASSVGAGGNTGELFF. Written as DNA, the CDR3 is TGTGCCAGCAGCGTAGGGGCAGGGGGGAACACCGGGGAGCTGTTTTTT. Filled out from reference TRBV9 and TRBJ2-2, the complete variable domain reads DSGVTQTPKHLITATGQRVTLRCSPRSGDLSVYWYQQSLDQGLQFLIQYYNGEERAKGNILERFSAQQFPDLHSELNLSSLELGDSALYFCASSVGAGGNTGELFFGEGSRLTVL.

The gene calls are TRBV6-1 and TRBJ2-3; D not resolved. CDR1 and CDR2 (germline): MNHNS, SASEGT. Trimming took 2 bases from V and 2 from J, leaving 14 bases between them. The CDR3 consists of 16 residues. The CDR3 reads CASSEYFRHLTDTQYF. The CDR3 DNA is TGTGCCAGCAGTGAATATTTTAGACACCTCACAGATACGCAGTATTTT.

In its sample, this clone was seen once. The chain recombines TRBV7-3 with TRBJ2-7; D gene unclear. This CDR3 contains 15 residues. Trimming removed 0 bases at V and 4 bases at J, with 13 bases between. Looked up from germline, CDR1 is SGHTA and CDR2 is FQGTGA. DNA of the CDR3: TGTGCCAGCAGCTTAACAGGTTACCTAGGATACGAGCAGTACTTC. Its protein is CASSLTGYLGYEQYF.

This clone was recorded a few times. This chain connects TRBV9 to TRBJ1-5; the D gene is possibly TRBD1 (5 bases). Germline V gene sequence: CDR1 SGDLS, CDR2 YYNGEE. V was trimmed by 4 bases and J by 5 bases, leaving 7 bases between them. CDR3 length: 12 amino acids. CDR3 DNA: TGTGCCAGCAGCCGGGGGGATCAGCCCCAGCATTTT. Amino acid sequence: CASSRGDQPQHF.